A selection of T cell receptor beta chains follows, all from one sample in a study of T cells in Graves' hyperthyroidism and ophthalmopathy. In TCRdb, the multiplex PCR reads were re-called with MiXCR into one record per CDR3 protein. This table has about 360,000 distinct CDR3 sequences, approximately 13% appearing once. Sequencing was done on a sample of blood. All receptors come from a woman aged 18-29 years with Graves' hyperthyroidism. The CDR3 runs from the conserved cysteine through the conserved F or W. Each record gives: J gene, V gene, clone size, D gene, CDR3 protein, CDR3 DNA. A D gene is named only where the DNA matches it firmly. Part of the rows lack a size; the others show once, few, many or a class for expanded clones.

>TRBJ1-1|TRBV6-1|many|NA
CASSDQGYDWNSEAFF
TGTGCCAGCAGTGACCAGGGTTATGATTGGAATAGTGAAGCTTTCTTT
>TRBJ1-1|TRBV5-1|many|TRBD1
CASSRIGTGQPGIEAFF
TGCGCCAGCAGCCGAATCGGGACAGGGCAACCGGGTATTGAAGCTTTCTTT
>TRBJ1-1|TRBV20-1|once|TRBD1
CSAPGWDTGVMNTEAFF
TGCAGTGCCCCGGGATGGGATACAGGGGTCATGAACACTGAAGCTTTCTTT
>TRBJ1-2|TRBV27|many|NA
CASSFTTGPYGYTF
TGTGCCAGCAGTTTCACGACAGGACCTTATGGCTACACCTTC
>TRBJ2-7|TRBV28|many|NA
CASSIPGWSYEQYF
TGTGCCAGCAGTATACCGGGATGGTCCTACGAGCAGTACTTC
>TRBJ2-7|TRBV7-8|few|TRBD1
CASILALWLRNRDRGSYEQYF
TGTGCCAGCATCTTAGCGCTTTGGCTCAGAAACCGGGACAGGGGTTCCTACGAGCAGTACTTC
>TRBJ2-7|TRBV7-9|few|NA
CASSLRTSYEQYF
TGTGCCAGCAGCTTACGCACCTCCTACGAGCAGTACTTC
>TRBJ2-1|TRBV20-1|NA|TRBD2
CSAGGTSGRTSYNEQFF
TGCAGTGCTGGGGGGACTAGCGGGAGGACCTCCTACAATGAGCAGTTCTTC
>TRBJ1-5|TRBV3-1|many|TRBD1
CASGQGNQPQHF
TGTGCCAGCGGACAGGGGAATCAGCCCCAGCATTTT
>TRBJ2-5|TRBV14|many|TRBD2
CASSQVGRAVETQYF
TGTGCCAGCAGCCAAGTCGGGAGGGCCGTGGAGACCCAGTACTTC
>TRBJ1-6|TRBV28|many|NA
CASSPPGRGPGAPLHF
TGTGCCAGCAGCCCCCCCGGTCGAGGGCCGGGCGCACCCCTCCACTTT
>TRBJ1-5|TRBV28|many|NA
CASSSPGEQTDNQPQHF
TGTGCCAGCAGTTCCCCGGGGGAGCAAACCGACAATCAGCCCCAGCATTTT
>TRBJ1-3|TRBV3-1|many|TRBD1
CASSRPGTGIGKGNTIYF
TGTGCCAGCAGCCGTCCCGGGACAGGGATTGGAAAGGGAAACACCATATATTTT
>TRBJ2-7|TRBV20-1|many|TRBD1
CSASGTEYYEQYF
TGCAGTGCTAGCGGGACAGAGTATTACGAGCAGTACTTC
>TRBJ2-7|TRBV2|many|TRBD1
CASINDRDHEQYF
TGTGCCAGCATTAATGACAGGGACCACGAGCAGTACTTC
>TRBJ1-1|TRBV28|many|NA
CASSPTGGRTEAFF
TGTGCCAGCAGTCCGACGGGAGGGAGAACTGAAGCTTTCTTT
>TRBJ2-1|TRBV19|few|TRBD2
CASSFSGGPGNEQFF
TGTGCCAGCTCTTTTAGCGGGGGGCCCGGCAATGAGCAGTTCTTC
>TRBJ2-7|TRBV4-3|NA|NA
CASSRQTTSYEQYF
TGCGCCAGCAGCCGACAGACCACCTCCTACGAGCAGTACTTC
>TRBJ2-2|TRBV3-1|few|TRBD2
CASSRGGTTGELFF
TGTGCCAGCAGCCGGGGGGGGACGACCGGGGAGCTGTTTTTT
>TRBJ2-1|TRBV4-3|few|NA
CASSPDLAFTYNEQFF
TGCGCCAGCAGCCCAGACTTGGCCTTCACCTACAATGAGCAGTTCTTC
>TRBJ1-5|TRBV12-3/TRBV12-4|many|NA
CASAEVGNQPQHF
TGTGCCAGCGCTGAAGTGGGAAATCAGCCCCAGCATTTT
>TRBJ2-7|TRBV7-2|many|NA
CASSFSPYEQYF
TGTGCCAGCAGCTTTAGCCCCTACGAGCAGTACTTC
>TRBJ1-1|TRBV13|NA|NA
CASSLGGDTDAFF
TGTGCCAGCAGCTTAGGCGGTGACACTGATGCTTTCTTT
>TRBJ2-3|TRBV30|many|NA
CAWSVSGLLPSTDTQYF
TGTGCCTGGAGTGTGTCAGGGCTTTTGCCTAGCACAGATACGCAGTATTTT
>TRBJ2-2|TRBV24-1|few|TRBD1
CATSDFAGSEGQGSIGELFF
TGTGCCACCAGTGATTTCGCCGGCTCAGAGGGACAGGGGTCGATCGGGGAGCTGTTTTTT
>TRBJ2-2|TRBV29-1|many|NA
CSVERFPQPDTGELFF
TGCAGCGTTGAGAGGTTCCCCCAGCCCGACACCGGGGAGCTGTTTTTT
>TRBJ1-5|TRBV4-3|many|NA
CASSQDRVQPQHF
TGCGCCAGCAGCCAAGATCGGGTTCAGCCCCAGCATTTT
>TRBJ2-1|TRBV5-5|NA|NA
CASSLVWRLGNNEQFF
TGTGCCAGCAGCTTGGTTTGGAGGCTGGGTAACAATGAGCAGTTCTTC
>TRBJ1-2|TRBV9|many|NA
CASSVAGNVDYGYTF
TGTGCCAGCAGCGTTGCGGGGAACGTCGACTATGGCTACACCTTC
>TRBJ1-1|TRBV7-3|NA|TRBD1
CASSPQGEHTEAFF
TGTGCCAGCAGCCCCCAGGGGGAACACACTGAAGCTTTCTTT
>TRBJ1-2|TRBV28|few|NA
CASRPRGQPNYGYTF
TGTGCCAGCAGGCCCAGAGGGCAACCAAACTATGGCTACACCTTC
>TRBJ2-2|TRBV18|NA|TRBD2
CASSPPGLAGHQSGELFF
TGTGCCAGCTCACCACCGGGACTAGCGGGACATCAGTCCGGGGAGCTGTTTTTT
>TRBJ2-2|TRBV5-1|NA|NA
CASHRESDTGELFF
TGCGCCAGCCACAGGGAGTCCGACACCGGGGAGCTGTTTTTT
>TRBJ2-7|TRBV11-2|NA|NA
CASSPDGSSTYEQYF
TGTGCCAGCAGCCCGGACGGGTCGTCAACCTACGAGCAGTACTTC
>TRBJ2-7|TRBV27|once|TRBD2
CASSLSGLAGGEQYF
TGTGCCAGCAGTTTATCTGGACTAGCGGGGGGTGAGCAGTACTTC
>TRBJ1-1|TRBV14|many|TRBD1
CASSPGQGEWTEAFF
TGTGCCAGCAGCCCGGGACAGGGGGAATGGACTGAAGCTTTCTTT
>TRBJ2-2|TRBV4-3|NA|TRBD1
CASSQDSGQARAGELFF
TGCGCCAGCAGCCAAGACTCAGGACAGGCCAGGGCCGGGGAGCTGTTTTTT
>TRBJ1-1|TRBV3-1|few|TRBD1
CASSPQGGSDGEAFF
TGTGCCAGCAGCCCTCAGGGGGGTAGTGATGGTGAAGCTTTCTTT
>TRBJ2-2|TRBV30|many|NA
CAWSPLGGVAGTPGELFF
TGTGCCTGGAGTCCCCTCGGGGGAGTGGCCGGGACTCCCGGGGAGCTGTTTTTT
>TRBJ2-3|TRBV7-9|few|TRBD2
CASSLGPGGQNTQYF
TGCGCCAGCAGCTTGGGCCCGGGGGGGCAAAATACGCAGTATTTT
>TRBJ1-1|TRBV6-5|many|NA
CASSYSEARTEAFF
TGTGCCAGCAGTTACTCGGAGGCTAGGACTGAAGCTTTCTTT
>TRBJ2-2|TRBV9|NA|NA
CASSTQDYTGELFF
TGTGCCAGCAGCACCCAGGATTACACCGGGGAGCTGTTTTTT
>TRBJ1-4|TRBV20-1|many|NA
CSARVASSNEKLFF
TGCAGTGCTAGAGTGGCCAGCAGTAATGAAAAACTGTTTTTT
>TRBJ2-5|TRBV5-1|many|TRBD2
CASSLVAGGQETQYF
TGCGCCAGCAGCTTGGTAGCGGGGGGGCAAGAGACCCAGTACTTC
>TRBJ2-3|TRBV11-2|many|TRBD2
CASRLTSGITDTQYF
TGTGCCAGCAGGTTGACTAGCGGAATCACAGATACGCAGTATTTT
>TRBJ2-1|TRBV20-1|once|TRBD2
CGARDYAGKISGGVFSYNEQFF
TGCGGTGCTAGAGATTACGCAGGCAAAATTAGCGGGGGGGTATTTTCCTACAATGAGCAGTTCTTC
>TRBJ2-2|TRBV28|many|TRBD1
CASSYLQGDTGELFF
TGTGCCAGCAGTTATTTACAGGGGGACACCGGGGAGCTGTTTTTT
>TRBJ2-3|TRBV25-1|few|TRBD2
CASSEYRLAGWSRADTQYF
TGTGCCAGCAGTGAATATAGACTAGCGGGGTGGTCACGCGCAGATACGCAGTATTTT
>TRBJ2-7|TRBV7-2|many|NA
CASSLWAGNAYEQYF
TGTGCCAGCAGCCTCTGGGCCGGGAACGCCTACGAGCAGTACTTC
>TRBJ2-1|TRBV3-1|NA|TRBD2
CASSPSGAPGGNEQFF
TGTGCCAGCAGTCCTAGCGGGGCTCCCGGAGGCAATGAGCAGTTCTTC
>TRBJ2-5|TRBV5-1|few|TRBD1
CASSLMGDRETQYF
TGCGCCAGCAGCTTGATGGGGGACAGAGAGACCCAGTACTTC
>TRBJ1-3|TRBV14|many|NA
CASSTDIVSGNTIYF
TGTGCCAGCAGCACGGACATCGTCTCTGGAAACACCATATATTTT
>TRBJ1-2|TRBV20-1|few|NA
CSARGSRASGYTF
TGCAGTGCTAGGGGATCACGGGCGTCTGGCTACACCTTC